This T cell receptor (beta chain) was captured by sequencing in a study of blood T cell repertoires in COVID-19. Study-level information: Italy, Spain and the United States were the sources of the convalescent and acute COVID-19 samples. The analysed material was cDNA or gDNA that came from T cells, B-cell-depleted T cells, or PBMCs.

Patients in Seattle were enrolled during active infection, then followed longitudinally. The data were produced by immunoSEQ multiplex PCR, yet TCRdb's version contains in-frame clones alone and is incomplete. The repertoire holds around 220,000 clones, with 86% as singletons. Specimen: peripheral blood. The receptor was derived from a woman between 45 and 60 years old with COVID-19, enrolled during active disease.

The chain's CDR3 is CASRNRGHSPLHF. DNA for the CDR3: TGTGCCAGCAGGAACAGGGGTCACTCGCCCCTCCACTTT. J is TRBJ1-6 and V is TRBV27; the match to TRBD1 covers 7 bases. Per germline, CDR1 MNHEY and CDR2 SMNVEV (reference sequence). CDR3 length: 13 amino acids. J lost 13 bases, V lost 6 bases, and 9 bases had no gene match.